Listed below are T cell receptor beta chains from one sample, sequenced in a study of blood T cell repertoires in COVID-19. Profiling relied on immunoSEQ multiplex PCR, and the TCRdb table lists in-frame clones only, not all of them. The table includes hundreds of thousands of clones, roughly 90% detected once. Sequencing input: PBMCs or T cells enriched from blood (not recorded which). These receptors were taken from a woman under 40 who had recovered from COVID-19. The CDR3 runs from the conserved cysteine through the conserved F or W. The D gene is left open where the match is weak. A row's size may be missing; if present it is once, few, many or a size class.

abundance | j_gene | v_gene | d_gene | CDR3nt | CDR3aa
NA | TRBJ2-5 | TRBV5-4 | TRBD2 | TGTGCCAGCAGCTGGGGTAGCGGGAGGAACCAAGAGACCCAGTACTTC | CASSWGSGRNQETQYF
NA | TRBJ1-2 | TRBV14 | TRBD1 | TGTGCCAGCAGCTATTCGACAGGGTCTAACTATGGCTACACCTTC | CASSYSTGSNYGYTF
NA | TRBJ1-5 | TRBV6-1 | TRBD1 | TGTGCCAGCAGTGCACCCCGGACAGGGAATTTTCAGCCCCAGCATTTT | CASSAPRTGNFQPQHF
NA | TRBJ1-4 | TRBV11-2 | NA | TGTGCCAGCAGCCATGTGACAGTATTTAATGAAAAACTGTTTTTT | CASSHVTVFNEKLFF
NA | TRBJ2-1 | TRBV12-3/TRBV12-4 | NA | TGTGCCAGCAGGGAGGGGGGGAATGAGCAGTTCTTC | CASREGGNEQFF
NA | TRBJ1-4 | TRBV11-2 | NA | TGTGCCAGCAGCCGAGGCCTAATCCCCCTGTTTTTT | CASSRGLIPLFF
NA | TRBJ2-3 | TRBV7-2 | NA | TGTGCCAGCAGCCGGGAGTCAGATACGCAGTATTTT | CASSRESDTQYF
NA | TRBJ1-2 | TRBV28 | NA | TGTGCCACCGGGGGTCGGGACTGGAACTATGGCTACACCTTC | CATGGRDWNYGYTF
NA | TRBJ2-1 | TRBV4-1 | TRBD1 | TGCGCCAGCAGCCAAGATCTCAGGACAGGTTCCTACAATGAGCAGTTCTTC | CASSQDLRTGSYNEQFF
NA | TRBJ2-2 | TRBV24-1 | TRBD2 | TGTGCCACCAGTGGTGGAGCGGGAGGGCCTGTCACCGGGGAGCTGTTTTTT | CATSGGAGGPVTGELFF
NA | TRBJ1-1 | TRBV11-2 | NA | TGTGCCAGCAGCTTAGATTGGCGGACTGAAGCTTTCTTT | CASSLDWRTEAFF
NA | TRBJ2-3 | TRBV7-9 | TRBD2 | TGTGCCAGCAGCTTAGGTGACGCGGGAGCAGCAGATACGCAGTATTTT | CASSLGDAGAADTQYF
NA | TRBJ2-2 | TRBV5-1 | NA | TGCGCCAGCAGCTTGGCGGCTAGCGGGTGGGACAGTTCGAACACCGGGGAGCTGTTTTTT | CASSLAASGWDSSNTGELFF
NA | TRBJ2-1 | TRBV5-5 | TRBD2 | TGTGCCAGCAGCTTGGAGGCGGGAGGTATCAATTGGGAGCAGTTCTTC | CASSLEAGGINWEQFF
once | TRBJ2-1 | TRBV5-4 | NA | TGTGCCAGCAGCGAAGGAGGCTCGACTTCCATCGGGCAGTTCTTC | CASSEGGSTSIGQFF
NA | TRBJ2-1 | TRBV7-8 | NA | TGTGCCAGCGCCGGTCAGGCTAACAATGAGCAGTTCTTC | CASAGQANNEQFF
NA | TRBJ2-3 | TRBV6-1 | TRBD2 | TGTGCCAGCAGTGGTGGGACTAGCGGGAGTCCTTTCCCAGATACGCAGTATTTT | CASSGGTSGSPFPDTQYF
NA | TRBJ1-2 | TRBV27 | TRBD1 | TGTGCCAGCAGTCCGAGGACAGGGTTCGGCTACACCTTC | CASSPRTGFGYTF